One T cell receptor (beta chain) is described in this entry. Generated by immunoSEQ multiplex PCR, the TCRdb table keeps only in-frame clones and is missing some. The sample carries about 37,000 clones, approximately 89% recorded once. V was trimmed by 0 bases and J by 4 bases, leaving 11 bases between them. The CDR3 covers 14 residues. From germline, CDR1 is SGHRS and CDR2 YFSETQ. The sample is drawn from a study of blood T cell repertoires in COVID-19. What was sequenced was peripheral blood. The sequence was collected from a human donor in a cohort sampled during active COVID-19. The J gene is TRBJ2-7, the V gene TRBV5-1; D is perhaps TRBD1 (6 bases). The CDR3 is CASSLDRERYEQYF. CDR3 nucleotide sequence: TGCGCCAGCAGCTTGGACAGGGAGAGGTACGAGCAGTACTTC.